This is a list of T cell receptor beta chains from one sample in a study of CD8+ T cells in alopecia areata. Method: immunoSEQ multiplex PCR; TCRdb's copy keeps in-frame clones and lacks some. The sample has 150,000 to 200,000 clones, 40% to 65% seen once. The sample consisted of CD8+ T cells sorted from blood, taken at roughly week 52, from a patient treated with tofacitinib. The source of these receptors is a human donor with alopecia areata. Each CDR3 is given with its conserved first and last residue. D genes are given only for firm matches. Clone sizes are given selectively: once, few, many, or a class where the clone is expanded.

V gene,clone size,J gene,CDR3 length,D gene,CDR3 DNA,CDR3 protein
TRBV7-3,NA,TRBJ2-1,14,NA,TGTGCCAGCAGCTTAAGTGACGGGAACAATGAGCAGTTCTTC,CASSLSDGNNEQFF
TRBV11-2,few,TRBJ2-7,15,TRBD2,TGTGCCAGCAGCTCCGGGACTAGCGGGTTCTACGAGCAGTACTTC,CASSSGTSGFYEQYF
TRBV30,few,TRBJ1-2,12,TRBD1,TGTGCCTGGAGTGAGGGGGCAGGTGGCTACACCTTC,CAWSEGAGGYTF
TRBV27,NA,TRBJ2-7,13,TRBD1,TGTGCCAGCAGTGACAGGGTTAAATACGAGCAGTACTTC,CASSDRVKYEQYF
TRBV9,few,TRBJ1-1,13,NA,TGTGCCAGCAGCGCCTCCGGGTGGTCTGAAGCTTTCTTT,CASSASGWSEAFF
TRBV14,few,TRBJ2-5,16,NA,TGTGCCAGCAGTCACACGACGGGGGAGCCAATAGAGACCCAGTACTTC,CASSHTTGEPIETQYF
TRBV7-9,NA,TRBJ2-7,13,TRBD2,TGTGCCAGCTCACTAGCGGGCTCCTACGAGCAGTACTTC,CASSLAGSYEQYF
TRBV5-4,NA,TRBJ2-2,17,TRBD1,TGTGCCAGCAGCCCGCTTGCCGCGACAGGGGACACCGGGGAGCTGTTTTTT,CASSPLAATGDTGELFF
TRBV25-1,NA,TRBJ1-2,14,TRBD1,TGTGCCAGCAGTGAATATGACAGGGATGATGGCTACACCTTC,CASSEYDRDDGYTF
TRBV7-4,few,TRBJ1-2,18,NA,TGTGCCAGCAGCTTACCCGGGGACGGACCTAAAAGGGCCTATGGCTACACCTTC,CASSLPGDGPKRAYGYTF
TRBV7-9,NA,TRBJ2-5,14,NA,TGTGCCAGCAGGCAGGGAACAGATTCTCAGACCCAGTACTTC,CASRQGTDSQTQYF
TRBV5-1,few,TRBJ2-3,16,NA,TGCGCCAGCAGCTTGGTATCGGGCGGGTCCACAGATACGCAGTATTTT,CASSLVSGGSTDTQYF
TRBV30,NA,TRBJ1-5,13,TRBD1,TGTGCTACCGGACAGGAGAACAATCAGCCCCAGCATTTT,CATGQENNQPQHF
TRBV5-1,few,TRBJ2-2,15,TRBD1,TGCGCCAGCAGCTTCACAGGGGGCGACACCGGGGAGCTGTTTTTT,CASSFTGGDTGELFF
TRBV15,NA,TRBJ2-4,13,NA,TGTGCCACCAGCTACGGAACCAAAAACATTCAGTACTTC,CATSYGTKNIQYF
TRBV7-6,NA,TRBJ2-7,15,NA,TGTGCCAGCAGCTCTCGGACACGGAACTCCTACGAGCAGTACTTC,CASSSRTRNSYEQYF
TRBV29-1,NA,TRBJ2-3,12,NA,TGCAGCGTTGCCCAGAACACAGATACGCAGTATTTT,CSVAQNTDTQYF
TRBV7-2,NA,TRBJ2-2,14,NA,TGTGCCAGCAGTATACAGGGAGTCACCGGGGAGCTGTTTTTT,CASSIQGVTGELFF
TRBV7-9,NA,TRBJ2-5,17,NA,TGTGCCAGCAGCGACTCCCTGGCGTCGGCAGACCAAGAGACCCAGTACTTC,CASSDSLASADQETQYF
TRBV27,NA,TRBJ1-5,16,NA,TGTGCCAGCAGTCCCTCTACAGGCCATAGCAATCAGCCCCAGCATTTT,CASSPSTGHSNQPQHF
TRBV29-1,NA,TRBJ2-5,13,NA,TGCAGCGTGGGTTTGGGCTTTCAAGAGACCCAGTACTTC,CSVGLGFQETQYF
TRBV9,NA,TRBJ1-1,14,NA,TGTGCCAGCAGCTTGAAGGGAGGTGGGACTGAAGCTTTCTTT,CASSLKGGGTEAFF
TRBV30,NA,TRBJ1-5,13,NA,TGTGCCGCGAATCGAGACAACAATCAGCCCCAGCATTTT,CAANRDNNQPQHF
TRBV13,NA,TRBJ2-5,13,NA,TGTGCCAGCAGCTTAGTAATGGGGGAGACCCAGTACTTC,CASSLVMGETQYF
TRBV7-9,NA,TRBJ2-1,14,NA,TGTGCCAGCAGCTCCATGGACGGTTCCATAGAGCAGTTCTTC,CASSSMDGSIEQFF
TRBV4-3,NA,TRBJ1-3,13,NA,TGCGCCAGCAGCCAAGTTAGATTCAACACCATATATTTT,CASSQVRFNTIYF
TRBV5-6,NA,TRBJ2-1,15,NA,TGTGCCAGCCAGCGACTGGACGTGGAATACAATGAGCAGTTCTTC,CASQRLDVEYNEQFF
TRBV10-3,few,TRBJ1-5,15,TRBD1,TGTGCCATCAGTGAGTCGCCTACAGGGGGTCAGCCCCAGCATTTT,CAISESPTGGQPQHF
TRBV4-3,few,TRBJ2-6,15,NA,TGCGCCAGCAGCGAAGACAGTCCTGGGGCCAACGTCCTGACTTTC,CASSEDSPGANVLTF
TRBV7-9,NA,TRBJ2-1,15,TRBD1,TGTGCCAGCAGCCCACCATTCGGGACAGTCAATGAGCAGTTCTTC,CASSPPFGTVNEQFF
TRBV10-3,few,TRBJ2-3,15,TRBD2,TGTGCCATCAGTGAGGCGGGGGTAGGCACAGATACGCAGTATTTT,CAISEAGVGTDTQYF
TRBV4-1,NA,TRBJ1-5,15,NA,TGCGCCAGCAGCCAAGCAAGGACTTTGGGCCAGCCCCAGCATTTT,CASSQARTLGQPQHF
TRBV6-5,few,TRBJ1-2,13,NA,TGTGCCAGCAGCCCCGGGGGAAGCTATGGCTACACCTTC,CASSPGGSYGYTF
TRBV18,NA,TRBJ2-7,12,NA,TGTGCCAGCTCACCGTGGCCCGACGAGCAGTACTTC,CASSPWPDEQYF
TRBV15,NA,TRBJ2-1,15,TRBD1,TGTGCCACCAGAAGACCGGGACAGCCCTACAATGAGCAGTTCTTC,CATRRPGQPYNEQFF
TRBV7-3,NA,TRBJ2-2,12,NA,TGTGCCAGCAGCGAAGGAGAGTCCATGCTGTTTTTT,CASSEGESMLFF
TRBV7-9,NA,TRBJ2-2,15,NA,TGTGCCAGCAGCTTGGGCCTGAGGATCACCGGGGAGCTGTTTTTT,CASSLGLRITGELFF
TRBV5-1,few,TRBJ2-7,13,NA,TGCGCCAGCAGCTTTCAGGGGCGCTACGAGCAGTACTTC,CASSFQGRYEQYF
TRBV29-1,NA,TRBJ2-3,14,NA,TGCAGCTCCCGGGGCGTCCCTAGCACAGATACGCAGTATTTT,CSSRGVPSTDTQYF
TRBV14,few,TRBJ2-7,12,NA,TGTGCCAGCGGGAGGGGGCTCTACGAGCAGTACTTC,CASGRGLYEQYF
TRBV7-3,few,TRBJ2-1,15,NA,TGTGCCAGCAGCCCTGGGGGGGCGGTCTACAATGAGCAGTTCTTC,CASSPGGAVYNEQFF
TRBV5-6,few,TRBJ1-2,12,NA,TGTGCCAGCAGCCCACTTTCTTCTGGCTACACCTTC,CASSPLSSGYTF
TRBV9,NA,TRBJ2-2,13,NA,TGTGCCAGCAGCGTAGTAGGTACCGGGGAGCTGTTTTTT,CASSVVGTGELFF
TRBV29-1,NA,TRBJ2-5,15,NA,TGCAGCGTTGAAGGGACCCCGGATTCACAAGAGACCCAGTACTTC,CSVEGTPDSQETQYF
TRBV19,NA,TRBJ2-1,14,NA,TGTGCCAGTAGTATCTTTGACGGGAACAATGAGCAGTTCTTC,CASSIFDGNNEQFF
TRBV7-9,NA,TRBJ2-1,11,NA,TGTGCTATAGAGTTTTACAATGAGCAGTTCTTC,CAIEFYNEQFF
TRBV30,NA,TRBJ2-1,17,TRBD2,TGTGCCTGGAGTGTACGATCTAGCGGGGGGAACTACAATGAGCAGTTCTTC,CAWSVRSSGGNYNEQFF
TRBV5-4,few,TRBJ1-1,13,NA,TGTGCCAGCACCGAAACAGGGAGGGCTGAAGCTTTCTTT,CASTETGRAEAFF
TRBV10-3,NA,TRBJ1-2,13,NA,TGTGCCATCAGTGAAGGGCTATCCTATGGCTACACCTTC,CAISEGLSYGYTF
TRBV5-6,NA,TRBJ1-3,13,NA,TGTGCCAGCAGCTTTACTTCGGGAAACACCATATATTTT,CASSFTSGNTIYF
TRBV25-1,NA,TRBJ1-3,14,TRBD1,TGTGCCAGCAGTACCCAGGGGGGAAGAAACACCATATATTTT,CASSTQGGRNTIYF
TRBV19,NA,TRBJ2-1,15,TRBD1,TGTGCCAGTCTTACTCGACAGGGGGATAGGGATGAGCAGTTCTTC,CASLTRQGDRDEQFF
TRBV4-3,NA,TRBJ1-5,13,NA,TGCGCCAGCAGCCAAGACACAAATCAGCCCCAGCATTTT,CASSQDTNQPQHF
TRBV30,NA,TRBJ2-7,13,NA,TGTGCCTGGAGCCCGGGGGCAACCTACGAGCAGTACTTC,CAWSPGATYEQYF
TRBV7-3,NA,TRBJ2-3,15,TRBD2,TGTGCCAGCAGCTTAACGGGACTAGCATCTGATACGCAGTATTTT,CASSLTGLASDTQYF
TRBV7-9,few,TRBJ2-7,15,NA,TGTGCCAGCAGCCCAGGCTTGACAGCCTACTACGAGCAGTACTTC,CASSPGLTAYYEQYF
TRBV4-1,once,TRBJ1-1,14,TRBD1,TGCGCCAGCAGCCAAAAACAGGGGAGAACTGAAGCTTTCTTT,CASSQKQGRTEAFF
TRBV30,NA,TRBJ1-2,15,TRBD1,TGTGCCTGGAGCTTAATAACAGGGGGCTGGAATGGCTACACCTTC,CAWSLITGGWNGYTF
TRBV29-1,NA,TRBJ2-2,12,NA,TGCAGCGTTGAGAGGGAAACCGGGGAGCTGTTTTTT,CSVERETGELFF